This is a list of T cell receptor beta chains from one sample in a study of OX40 agonist ivuxolimab in advanced cancers. Clones were sequenced by immunoSEQ multiplex PCR, and TCRdb holds only the in-frame ones, with some missing. In the table there are tens of thousands of clones, roughly 84% of which are singletons. The sequencing here drew on CD4+ or CD8+ T cells sorted from blood, taken in a trial of the OX40 agonist ivuxolimab. These receptors were obtained from an adult with an advanced solid tumor such as melanoma, head and neck, liver or kidney cancer. Each CDR3 is given with its conserved first and last residue. D genes are given only for firm matches. Some rows have no size entry. The others give once, few or many, or a class for an expanded clone.

V gene,clone size,CDR3 length,J gene,D gene,CDR3 DNA,CDR3 protein
TRBV7-3,NA,13,TRBJ1-5,NA,TGTGCCAGCAGCTTATGGGGAAATCAGCCCCAGCATTTT,CASSLWGNQPQHF
TRBV18,NA,15,TRBJ1-5,NA,TGTGCCAGCTCACTCGGGGCAGAGGGTAAGCAGCCCCAGCATTTT,CASSLGAEGKQPQHF
TRBV7-9,once,13,TRBJ1-1,NA,TGTGCCAGCAGCTCCACAGGCCCTTTGGAAGCTTTCTTT,CASSSTGPLEAFF
TRBV9,NA,19,TRBJ2-3,TRBD1,TGTGCCAGCAGCGTAGCCGGGACAGGGTCGTCCAGTCCGGGGGATACGCAGTATTTT,CASSVAGTGSSSPGDTQYF
TRBV6-1,NA,13,TRBJ2-5,NA,TGTGCCAGCACTGGTCCAAACCAAGAGACCCAGTACTTC,CASTGPNQETQYF
TRBV19,NA,12,TRBJ1-6,NA,TGTGCCAGTAGTATAGGGCAATCACCCCTCCACTTT,CASSIGQSPLHF
TRBV19,NA,14,TRBJ1-1,TRBD1,TGTGCCAGTTTGCGCGACAGGGGAAACACTGAAGCTTTCTTT,CASLRDRGNTEAFF
TRBV5-1,NA,15,TRBJ2-1,TRBD2,TGCGCCAGCAGACCTAGCGGGGGGGAAGAAAATGAGCAGTTCTTC,CASRPSGGEENEQFF
TRBV5-4,NA,16,TRBJ1-1,NA,TGTGCCAGCAGTTTCGAACAACAAGGGGAAAACACTGAAGCTTTCTTT,CASSFEQQGENTEAFF
TRBV2,NA,13,TRBJ1-5,TRBD1,TGTGCCGGTCGGGGACAGTCAAATCAGCCCCAGCATTTT,CAGRGQSNQPQHF
TRBV4-3,NA,15,TRBJ2-7,TRBD2,TGCGCCAGCAGCCTGGACCGAACTAGCGCTGACGAGCAGTACTTC,CASSLDRTSADEQYF
TRBV11-3,once,13,TRBJ2-2,NA,TGTGCCAGCAGCTTTAAGAACACCGGGGAGCTGTTTTTT,CASSFKNTGELFF
TRBV18,NA,14,TRBJ1-1,NA,TGTGCCAGCTCACCGGGGGGCGTAGGCACTGAAGCTTTCTTT,CASSPGGVGTEAFF
TRBV10-3,NA,19,TRBJ2-2,TRBD2,TGTGCCATCCTCCGAACTGGGACTAGCGGGGCCCTAAACACCGGGGAGCTGTTTTTT,CAILRTGTSGALNTGELFF
TRBV4-2,NA,15,TRBJ1-1,NA,TGTGCCAGCAGCCAAGAGAGAGGGCTGAACACTGAAGCTTTCTTT,CASSQERGLNTEAFF
TRBV29-1,NA,16,TRBJ1-1,NA,TGCAGCGTTGGATGGGGGGGTGAGGGCAGGGGCACTGAAGCTTTCTTT,CSVGWGGEGRGTEAFF
TRBV7-2,NA,14,TRBJ1-2,TRBD1,TGTGCCAGCAGCCTAAGACAGGGTGTCTATGGCTACACCTTC,CASSLRQGVYGYTF
TRBV19,NA,15,TRBJ1-2,TRBD1,TGTGCCAGTAGTCGCGTTGACAGGGTTTCGTCGGGCTACACCTTC,CASSRVDRVSSGYTF
TRBV5-6,NA,16,TRBJ2-1,TRBD2,TGTGCCAGCAGCTTCGGAGGGCGGGAGAGATACAATGAGCAGTTCTTC,CASSFGGRERYNEQFF
TRBV15,NA,14,TRBJ2-7,NA,TGTGCCACCAGCAGAGATGTAAACTCCTACGAGCAGTACTTC,CATSRDVNSYEQYF
TRBV5-4,NA,15,TRBJ2-2,TRBD2,TGTGCCAGCAGCTTGCCGTGGCGGGGGACCGGGGAGCTGTTTTTT,CASSLPWRGTGELFF
TRBV5-6,NA,15,TRBJ1-5,NA,TGTGCCAGCAGCCCTAAGGCAGGAGGCAATCAGCCCCAGCATTTT,CASSPKAGGNQPQHF
TRBV5-1,NA,14,TRBJ2-1,NA,TGCGCCAGCAGCTTCATCGGCCGGAACAATGAGCAGTTCTTC,CASSFIGRNNEQFF
TRBV30,NA,13,TRBJ1-2,TRBD1,TGTGCCTGGAGTCGGGACAGGCTGTATGGCTACACCTTC,CAWSRDRLYGYTF
TRBV4-1,NA,15,TRBJ1-1,NA,TGCGCCAGCAGCCAAGGACCCTCAGGTGGGGGAGGAGCTTTCTTT,CASSQGPSGGGGAFF
TRBV9,NA,16,TRBJ2-3,NA,TGTGCCAGCAGCGTAGAAGGGGGTGTGAGCACAGATACGCAGTATTTT,CASSVEGGVSTDTQYF
TRBV7-3,NA,13,TRBJ1-2,TRBD1,TGTGCCAGCAGCCGAGGACAGGGACGGGGCTACACCTTC,CASSRGQGRGYTF
TRBV11-3,NA,14,TRBJ2-5,NA,TGTGCCAGCAGTCCCAGCGACTCTCATGAGACCCAGTACTTC,CASSPSDSHETQYF
TRBV7-9,NA,13,TRBJ1-2,NA,TGTGCCAGCAGGGCGCAGGAACAGTATGGCTACACCTTC,CASRAQEQYGYTF
TRBV19,NA,12,TRBJ1-2,TRBD1,TGTGCCACTGGACAGGGCACGGGGAGCTACACCTTC,CATGQGTGSYTF